This T cell receptor (beta chain) was identified in a study of blood T cell repertoires in COVID-19. The CDR3 extends over 14 amino acids. Trimming cost V 3 bases and J 0 bases, with 9 bases left between them. Germline CDR1 is SGHNT and CDR2 is YYREEE (reference sequence). In the authors' methods: Quantification of nucleated cells was approximated via reference gene primer amplification. The data were produced by immunoSEQ multiplex PCR, yet TCRdb's version contains in-frame clones alone and is incomplete. From that table come the V and J calls and clone size; the DNA was used to work out D and trimming. This repertoire shows about 410,000 clones, roughly 89% found once; its top ten account for over 1.1%.

The sequence was obtained from a woman in her 30s with active or convalescent COVID-19. V and J are TRBV5-4 and TRBJ1-2; no clear D. The sample comprised peripheral blood. CDR3 DNA sequence: TGTGCCAGCAGCTATGCGGTAGCTAACTATGGCTACACCTTC. Protein: CASSYAVANYGYTF.